This TCR beta chain was captured in a study of metastatic and nonmetastatic thyroid tumors (dated by TCRdb to the early 2020s). Turning to the overall study: Repertoires were compared across peripheral blood and tumor or nodule tissue samples from malignant and benign thyroid patients.

From its cysteine to its phenylalanine, the CDR3 spans 15 amino acids. Only the CDR3 DNA stays, 45 bases, in frame from base 1. CDR1 and CDR2 (GTSNPN, SVGIG) derive from the germline V gene (reference sequence). The germline ends are 19 bases apart after V is trimmed by 3 bases and J by 5 bases. Libraries were prepared through PCR. These reads were obtained on an Illumina HiSeq 4000. The TCR beta-chain CDR3 region of each patient was profiled by high-throughput sequencing. The authors' analysis ran thus. A classifier to discriminate distant-metastatic papillary thyroid cancer patients was built from CDR3 differences across clinicopathological groups. Repertoire diversity was assessed with the Shannon index, and tumor-blood repertoire similarity with the Morisita-Horn index. TCRdb reanalyzed the raw reads on its own, using fastp at Q25 for trimming and MiXCR for clone calling, and kept in-frame beta chains. TCRdb's processing, not the authors', yielded these V and J calls. Recorded for this sample are just over 20,000 clones; less than 20% of them occurred a single time. 15% to 20% of the sample is in the top ten clones.

None of the patients had been given any treatment before thyroid surgery. The study retrospectively analysed patient clinical samples collected from about 2012 to 2019 using T-cell receptor beta sequencing. Beyond this particular receptor, the publication reports: In both blood and tumor samples, TCR beta diversity was reported to be significantly higher in malignant tumors than in benign nodules.

This clone was detected once. Its antigen remains unidentified. No per-base quality is available; no much larger clone lies one base away. A single read offers scant evidence. The V and J genes are TRBV30 and TRBJ2-5, and the D gene may be TRBD1, 6 bases matching. Sequencing was done on a sample of blood. The origin of this receptor is a female donor with papillary thyroid cancer or a benign thyroid nodule (not recorded which). Some clones in this sample may be carry-over from other donors' samples. CDR3 loop: CAWSGQQGGGETQYF. The DNA sequence is given as TGTGCCTGGAGCGGACAGCAAGGAGGTGGGGAGACCCAGTACTTC.